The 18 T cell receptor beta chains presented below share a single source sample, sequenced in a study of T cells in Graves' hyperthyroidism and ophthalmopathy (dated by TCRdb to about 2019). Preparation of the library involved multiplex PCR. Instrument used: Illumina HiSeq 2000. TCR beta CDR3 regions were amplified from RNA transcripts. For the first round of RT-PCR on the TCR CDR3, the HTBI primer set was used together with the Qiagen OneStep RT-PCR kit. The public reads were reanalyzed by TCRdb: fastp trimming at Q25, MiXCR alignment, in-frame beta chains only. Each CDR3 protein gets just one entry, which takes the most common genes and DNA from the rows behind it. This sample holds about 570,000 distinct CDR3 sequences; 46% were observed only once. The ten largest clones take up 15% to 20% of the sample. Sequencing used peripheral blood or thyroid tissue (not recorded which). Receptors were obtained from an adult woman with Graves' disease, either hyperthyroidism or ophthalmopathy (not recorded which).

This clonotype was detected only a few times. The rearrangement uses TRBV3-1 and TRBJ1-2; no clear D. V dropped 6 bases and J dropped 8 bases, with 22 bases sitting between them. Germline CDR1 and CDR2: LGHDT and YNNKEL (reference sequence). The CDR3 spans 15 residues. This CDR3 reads CASSSLPGLGGGYTF. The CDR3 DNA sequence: TGTGCCAGCAGTTCTTTACCGGGCCTCGGCGGGGGCTACACCTTC.

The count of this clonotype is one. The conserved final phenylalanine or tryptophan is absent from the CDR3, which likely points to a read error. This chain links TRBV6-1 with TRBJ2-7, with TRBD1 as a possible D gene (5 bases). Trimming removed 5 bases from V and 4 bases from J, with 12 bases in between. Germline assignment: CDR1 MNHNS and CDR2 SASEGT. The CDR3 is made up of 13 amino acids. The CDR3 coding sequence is TGTGCCAGCAGTTACAGTCAGGGTTACGAGCAGTACTCC. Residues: CASSYSQGYEQYS.

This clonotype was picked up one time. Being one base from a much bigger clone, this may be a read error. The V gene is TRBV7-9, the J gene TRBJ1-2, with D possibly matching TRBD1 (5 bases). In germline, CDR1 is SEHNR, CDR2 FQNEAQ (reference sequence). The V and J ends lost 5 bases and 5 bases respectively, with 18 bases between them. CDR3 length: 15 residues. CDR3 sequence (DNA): TGTGCCAGCAGCCCATCCGGGGCCTCTTGGTATGGCTACACCTTC. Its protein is CASSPSGASWYGYTF.

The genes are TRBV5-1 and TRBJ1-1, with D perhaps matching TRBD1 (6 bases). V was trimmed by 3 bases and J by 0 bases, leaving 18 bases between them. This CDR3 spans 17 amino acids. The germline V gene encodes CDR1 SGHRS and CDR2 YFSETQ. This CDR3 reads CASSSNVGGRVNTEAFF. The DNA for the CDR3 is TGCGCCAGCAGCTCTAACGTGGGGGGCCGGGTGAACACTGAAGCTTTCTTT.

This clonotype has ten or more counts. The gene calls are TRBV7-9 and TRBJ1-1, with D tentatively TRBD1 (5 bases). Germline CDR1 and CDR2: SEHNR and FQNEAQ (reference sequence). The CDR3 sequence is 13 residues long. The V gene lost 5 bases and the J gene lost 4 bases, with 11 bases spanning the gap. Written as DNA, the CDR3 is TGTGCCAGCAGCCCGCCCGGGGCCACTGAAGCTTTCTTT. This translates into CASSPPGATEAFF.

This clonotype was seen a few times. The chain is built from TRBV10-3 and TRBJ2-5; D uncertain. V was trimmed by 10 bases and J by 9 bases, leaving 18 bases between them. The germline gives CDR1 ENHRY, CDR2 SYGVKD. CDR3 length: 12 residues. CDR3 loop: CATRQMDQPQYF. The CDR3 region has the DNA TGTGCCACCCGACAAATGGATCAGCCCCAGTACTTC.

CDR3 DNA: TGTGCCAGCAGCTCAGCGGGGAGGGTCGACTACACCTTC. Translating it yields CASSSAGRVDYTF. V and J are TRBV7-2 and TRBJ1-2; D is unclear. V was pared by 4 bases and J by 10 bases, with 16 bases between. This CDR3 has 13 residues. Germline assignment: CDR1 SGHTA and CDR2 FQGNSA. The whole variable domain, filled in from reference TRBV7-2 and TRBJ1-2, reads GAGVSQSPSNKVTEKGKDVELRCDPISGHTALYWYRQSLGQGLEFLIYFQGNSAPDKSGLPSDRFSAERTGGSVSTLTIQRTQQEDSAVYLCASSSAGRVDYTFGSGTRLTVV.

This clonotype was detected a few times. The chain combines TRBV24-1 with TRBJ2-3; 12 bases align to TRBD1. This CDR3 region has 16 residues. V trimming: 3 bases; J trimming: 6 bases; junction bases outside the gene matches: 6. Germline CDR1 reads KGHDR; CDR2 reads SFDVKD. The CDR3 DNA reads TGTGCCACCAGTGATCCCGGGACAGGGGGCGCGGATACGCAGTATTTT. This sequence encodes CATSDPGTGGADTQYF.

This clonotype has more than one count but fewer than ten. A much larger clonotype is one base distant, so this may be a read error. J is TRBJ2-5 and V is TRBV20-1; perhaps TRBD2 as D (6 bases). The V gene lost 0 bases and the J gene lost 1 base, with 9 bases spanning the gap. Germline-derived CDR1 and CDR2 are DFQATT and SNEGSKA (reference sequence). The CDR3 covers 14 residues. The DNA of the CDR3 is TGCAGTGCTAGAGATGGGGGAGGCCAAGAGACCCAGTACTTC. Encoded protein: CSARDGGGQETQYF.

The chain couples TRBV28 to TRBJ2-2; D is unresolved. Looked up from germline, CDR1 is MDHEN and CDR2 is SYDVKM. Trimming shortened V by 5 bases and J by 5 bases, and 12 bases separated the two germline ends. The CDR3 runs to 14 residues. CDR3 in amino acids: CASSRARLTGELFF. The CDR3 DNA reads TGTGCCAGCAGTAGAGCTAGATTGACCGGGGAGCTGTTTTTT.

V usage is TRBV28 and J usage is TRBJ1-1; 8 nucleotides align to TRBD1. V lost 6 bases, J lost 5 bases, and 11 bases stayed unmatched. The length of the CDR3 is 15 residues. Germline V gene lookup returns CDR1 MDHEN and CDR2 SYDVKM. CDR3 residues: CASSPFRQGRTEAFF. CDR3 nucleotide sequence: TGTGCCAGCAGCCCTTTCCGACAGGGGAGGACTGAAGCTTTCTTT.

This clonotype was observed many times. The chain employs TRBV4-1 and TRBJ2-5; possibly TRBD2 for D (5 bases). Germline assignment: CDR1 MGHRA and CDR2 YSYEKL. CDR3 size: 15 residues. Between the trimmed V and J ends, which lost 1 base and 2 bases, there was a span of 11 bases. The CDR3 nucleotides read TGCGCCAGCAGCCAAGTGGGAAGCGGACAAGAGACCCAGTACTTC. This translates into CASSQVGSGQETQYF.

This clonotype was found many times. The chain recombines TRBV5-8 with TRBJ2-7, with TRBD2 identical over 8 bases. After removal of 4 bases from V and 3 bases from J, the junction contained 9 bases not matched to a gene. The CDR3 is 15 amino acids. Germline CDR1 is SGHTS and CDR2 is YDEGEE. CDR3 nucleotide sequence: TGTGCCAGCAGCCCCCCGGGGCGGGAGGACTACGAGCAGTACTTC. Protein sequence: CASSPPGREDYEQYF.

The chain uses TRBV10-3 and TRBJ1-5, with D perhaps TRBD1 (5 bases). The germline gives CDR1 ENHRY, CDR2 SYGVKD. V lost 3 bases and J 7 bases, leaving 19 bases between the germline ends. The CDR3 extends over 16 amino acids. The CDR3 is CAISESGPKPAQPQHF. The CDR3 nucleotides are TGTGCCATCAGTGAATCGGGACCAAAGCCCGCGCAGCCCCAGCATTTT.

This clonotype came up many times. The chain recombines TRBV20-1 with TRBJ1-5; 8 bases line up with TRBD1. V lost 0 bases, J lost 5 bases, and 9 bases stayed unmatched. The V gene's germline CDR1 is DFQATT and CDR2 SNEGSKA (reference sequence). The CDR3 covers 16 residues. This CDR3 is CSARDRRAGGDQPQHF. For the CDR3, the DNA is TGCAGTGCTAGAGACAGGAGGGCAGGGGGCGATCAGCCCCAGCATTTT.

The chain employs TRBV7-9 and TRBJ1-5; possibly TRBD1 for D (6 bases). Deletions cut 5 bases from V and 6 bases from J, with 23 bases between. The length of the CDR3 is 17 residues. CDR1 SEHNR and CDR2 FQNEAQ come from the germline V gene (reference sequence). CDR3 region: CASSPPGHREGSQPQHF. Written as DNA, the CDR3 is TGTGCCAGCAGCCCACCAGGGCACAGGGAAGGCAGTCAGCCCCAGCATTTT.

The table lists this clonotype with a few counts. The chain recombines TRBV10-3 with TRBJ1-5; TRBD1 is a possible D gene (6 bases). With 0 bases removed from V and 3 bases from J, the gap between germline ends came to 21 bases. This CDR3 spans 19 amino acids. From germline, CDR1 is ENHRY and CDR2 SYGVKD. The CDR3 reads CAISESWAQGDITNQPQHF. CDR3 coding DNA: TGTGCCATCAGTGAGTCGTGGGCACAGGGTGACATCACCAATCAGCCCCAGCATTTT.

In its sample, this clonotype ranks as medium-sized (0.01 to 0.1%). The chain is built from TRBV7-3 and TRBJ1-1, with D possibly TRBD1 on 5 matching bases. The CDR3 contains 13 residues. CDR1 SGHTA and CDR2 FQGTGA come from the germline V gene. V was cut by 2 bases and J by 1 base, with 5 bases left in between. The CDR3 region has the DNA TGTGCCAGCAGCTTACAGGGGAACACTGAAGCTTTCTTT. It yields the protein CASSLQGNTEAFF.